A single sample gave rise to the 22 T cell receptor beta chains below, sequenced in a study of cytomegalovirus exposure and HLA in healthy donors. The PCR was carried out with 60 Vbeta primers and 13 Jbeta primers. Repertoires were generated with immunoSEQ multiplex PCR, while TCRdb's copy carries only in-frame clones and drops some. Of about 91,000 clones listed, around nine tenths are singletons. The specimen sequenced was PBMCs. The receptor set was obtained from a man aged 25-40 years in good health and CMV-seropositive.

The V gene is TRBV19, the J gene TRBJ2-1; possibly TRBD2 for D (5 bases). Germline CDR1 LNHDA, CDR2 SQIVND (reference sequence). The CDR3 spans 13 residues. V lost 4 bases and J 6 bases, leaving 10 bases between the germline ends. DNA for the CDR3: TGTGCCAGTAGTAAAACTGGACTCAATGAGCAGTTCTTC. It specifies CASSKTGLNEQFF.

The chain carries TRBV7-3 and TRBJ2-6; TRBD2 is a possible D gene (6 bases). CDR3 length: 15 amino acids. The germline gives CDR1 SGHTA, CDR2 FQGTGA. V was clipped by 3 bases and J by 1 base, with 7 bases between them. CDR3 protein: CASSFAGSGANVLTF. CDR3 in DNA: TGTGCCAGCAGCTTCGCGGGATCTGGGGCCAACGTCCTGACTTTC.

This clone came up a few times. The V and J genes are TRBV5-5 and TRBJ2-1, with 7 bases lining up with TRBD2. Trimming took 1 base from V and 6 from J; bases not matched to a gene: 7. Germline V gives CDR1 SGHKS, CDR2 YYEKEE (reference sequence). The CDR3 covers 15 residues. The CDR3 DNA reads as TGTGCCAGCAGCTTGCCCGCGGGAGCCCTCAATGAGCAGTTCTTC. This gives the protein CASSLPAGALNEQFF.

This clone was detected only once. This chain uses TRBV28 with TRBJ2-7; TRBD2 matches 10 bases. After removal of 4 bases from V and 4 bases from J, the junction contained 4 bases not matched to a gene. The germline gives CDR1 MDHEN, CDR2 SYDVKM. The CDR3 has 14 residues. Here the CDR3 DNA reads TGTGCCAGCAGTTCACAGCGGGAGGGATACGAGCAGTACTTC. This sequence encodes CASSSQREGYEQYF.

Points on this clone: Other DNA variants within this sample encode the same CDR3. The chain is built from TRBV7-9 and TRBJ1-3, with 7 bases identical to TRBD1. The CDR3 has 16 residues. The junction had 6 bases not matched to a gene; V was cut back by 3 bases and J by 1 base. Germline values: CDR1 SEHNR, CDR2 FQNEAQ (reference sequence). CDR3 residues: CASSFRTGSSGNTIYF. In nucleotides, the CDR3 is TGTGCCAGCAGCTTCCGGACAGGTTCTTCTGGAAACACCATATATTTT. Variable domain in full (rest from reference TRBV7-9 and TRBJ1-3): DTGVSQNPRHKITKRGQNVTFRCDPISEHNRLYWYRQTLGQGPEFLTYFQNEAQLEKSRLLSDRFSAERPKGSFSTLEIQRTEQGDSAMYLCASSFRTGSSGNTIYFGEGSWLTVV.

This chain links TRBV6-5 with TRBJ2-5, with TRBD2 matching over 10 bases. Looked up from germline, CDR1 is MNHEY and CDR2 is SVGAGI. Losses at the gene ends were 6 bases for V and 5 bases for J; bases not matched to a gene: 9. This CDR3 is built from 15 residues. Here the CDR3 DNA reads TGTGCCAGCAGATCGCTAGCGGGAGTCGGCGAGACCCAGTACTTC. Protein: CASRSLAGVGETQYF.

The chain uses TRBV18 and TRBJ1-4; 7 nucleotides line up with TRBD1. Per germline, CDR1 KGHSH and CDR2 LQKENI. The CDR3 has 15 residues. Germline trimming cut 0 bases from V and 5 bases from J; bases unmatched to any gene: 3. The CDR3: CASSPPSQGNEKLFF. The CDR3 DNA follows: TGTGCCAGCTCACCACCCTCACAGGGGAATGAAAAACTGTTTTTT.

This clone showed up just once. The CDR3 region has the DNA TGTGCCAGCTCACCACCCTCACAGGAGCAGTACTTC. This sequence encodes CASSPPSQEQYF. The chain employs TRBV18 and TRBJ2-7; D is unresolved. The CDR3 length is 12 residues. Germline V CDR1 and CDR2: KGHSH, LQKENI. Deletions cut 0 bases from V and 7 bases from J, with 7 bases between. The entire variable domain, with the rest obtained from reference TRBV18 and TRBJ2-7, is as follows: NAGVMQNPRHLVRRRGQEARLRCSPMKGHSHVYWYRQLPEEGLKFMVYLQKENIIDESGMPKERFSAEFPKEGPSILRIQQVVRGDSAAYFCASSPPSQEQYFGPGTRLTVT.

The V call is TRBV4-1, the J call TRBJ2-3; TRBD2 matches 7 bases. CDR3 length: 14 residues. Per the germline V gene, CDR1 is MGHRA and CDR2 is YSYEKL. Unmatched junction bases numbered 3, after V lost 1 base and J lost 5 bases. This CDR3 is CASSQGASGDTQYF. The CDR3 DNA reads TGCGCCAGCAGCCAAGGCGCTAGCGGAGATACGCAGTATTTT.

The chain uses TRBV5-4 and TRBJ2-1, with D tentatively TRBD2 (6 bases). V was shortened by 1 base and J by 6 bases, with 14 bases between the two germline ends. Germline lookup yields CDR1 SGHNT and CDR2 YYREEE (reference sequence). The CDR3 covers 15 residues. The CDR3 DNA follows: TGTGCCAGCAGCTTGTTTCTAGCGCTCTCCAATGAGCAGTTCTTC. Encoded protein: CASSLFLALSNEQFF.

The chain carries TRBV30 and TRBJ2-3, with 13 bases identical to TRBD2. Germline V gives CDR1 GTSNPN, CDR2 SVGIG (reference sequence). Trimming removed 4 bases from V and 3 bases from J; junction bases left unmatched: 10. There are 17 residues in the CDR3. The CDR3 loop reads CAWKKARLAGGTDTQYF. The CDR3, as DNA: TGTGCCTGGAAAAAAGCTAGACTAGCGGGAGGAACAGATACGCAGTATTTT.

The chain carries TRBV6-1 and TRBJ2-5; no clear D. Trimming removed 4 bases from V and 5 bases from J, with 20 bases in between. Germline loops: CDR1 MNHNS, CDR2 SASEGT. The CDR3 runs to 16 residues. The CDR3 DNA reads TGTGCCAGCAGTGTGCAAAGACAAACCTTTCGGGAGACCCAGTACTTC. It is translated as CASSVQRQTFRETQYF.

This rearrangement joins TRBV27 to TRBJ2-3; TRBD1 matches 12 bases. Trimming took 4 bases from V and 0 from J; bases not matched to a gene: 17. Germline CDR1 reads MNHEY; CDR2 reads SMNVEV (reference sequence). CDR3 length: 21 residues. CDR3 sequence (DNA): TGTGCCAGCAGTTCCCGACCGGGACAGGGGGCGACTCCCCATAGCACAGATACGCAGTATTTT. Protein sequence: CASSSRPGQGATPHSTDTQYF.

The chain recombines TRBV28 with TRBJ2-7; 11 nucleotides align to TRBD2. Per the germline V gene, CDR1 is MDHEN and CDR2 is SYDVKM. The ends lost 6 bases at V and 4 bases at J; junction bases unmatched: 2. CDR3 length: 13 amino acids. CDR3 residues: CASSWTSGYEQYF. The CDR3 DNA reads TGTGCCAGCAGCTGGACTAGCGGGTACGAGCAGTACTTC. Based on the CDR3 plus reference TRBV28 and TRBJ2-7, the full variable domain is DVKVTQSSRYLVKRTGEKVFLECVQDMDHENMFWYRQDPGLGLRLIYFSYDVKMKEKGDIPEGYSVSREKKERFSLILESASTNQTSMYLCASSWTSGYEQYFGPGTRLTVT.

The CDR3 bases are TGCAGCGTTGGGGAGACCGGGGAGCTGTTTTTT. Translated: CSVGETGELFF. The chain links TRBV29-1 to TRBJ2-2; D may be TRBD2 (5 bases). The germline gives CDR1 SQVTM, CDR2 ANQGSEA. This CDR3 region has 11 residues. Deletions cut 4 bases from V and 5 bases from J, with 5 bases between.

This chain joins TRBV21-1 and TRBJ2-4; the tabulated D call, TRBD1, remains unverified against the DNA. TRBV21-1 is shown as a pseudogene. This CDR3 comprises 14 residues. The CDR3 is CASSFRDRRNIQYF. The DNA of the CDR3 is TGTGCCAGCAGCTTCCGGGACAGGCGTAACATTCAGTACTTC.

The gene calls are TRBV7-9 and TRBJ2-7, with D possibly TRBD1 on 5 matching bases. Germline V gene lookup returns CDR1 SEHNR and CDR2 FQNEAQ (reference sequence). The CDR3 is 13 residues long. V lost 2 bases to trimming and J lost 3 bases, with 8 bases between them. CDR3: CASSLWGSYEQYF. The CDR3 region has the DNA TGTGCCAGCAGCTTATGGGGCAGCTACGAGCAGTACTTC.

This rearrangement joins TRBV19 to TRBJ2-7, with D perhaps TRBD1 (6 bases). The CDR3 spans 15 residues. V was clipped by 2 bases and J by 0 bases, with 11 bases between them. The germline V gene encodes CDR1 LNHDA and CDR2 SQIVND (reference sequence). The CDR3 here is CASSISTGLSYEQYF. For the CDR3, the DNA is TGTGCCAGTAGTATATCGACAGGCCTCTCCTACGAGCAGTACTTC.

This clone is a singleton in its sample. V and J are TRBV25-1 and TRBJ2-3; perhaps TRBD1 as D (6 bases). CDR3 length equals 15 residues. V lost 5 bases to trimming and J lost 0 bases, with 12 bases between them. CDR1 MGHDK and CDR2 SYGVNS come from the germline V gene. The CDR3 region has the DNA TGTGCCAGCAGTCACAGGGAAAGGAGCACAGATACGCAGTATTTT. Protein product: CASSHRERSTDTQYF. The entire variable domain, with the rest obtained from reference TRBV25-1 and TRBJ2-3, is as follows: EADIYQTPRYLVIGTGKKITLECSQTMGHDKMYWYQQDPGMELHLIHYSYGVNSTEKGDLSSESTVSRIRTEHFPLTLESARPSHTSQYLCASSHRERSTDTQYFGPGTRLTVL.

This clone has just a few counts. The genes are TRBV7-6 and TRBJ2-3, with a tentative D call TRBD2 (5 bases). V lost 6 bases, J lost 0 bases, and 7 bases lay in between. Per germline, CDR1 SGHVS and CDR2 FNYEAQ. This CDR3 comprises 13 residues. The CDR3 sequence: CASRRLSTDTQYF. In nucleotides, the CDR3 is TGTGCCAGCAGGCGACTAAGCACAGATACGCAGTATTTT.

The genes are TRBV29-1 and TRBJ2-1; TRBD2 aligns across 15 bases. This CDR3 comprises 17 residues. CDR1 and CDR2 from the germline V gene are SQVTM and ANQGSEA. V shed 6 bases, J shed 3 bases, and the junction held 9 bases outside the gene matches. The CDR3, as DNA: TGCAGCGTCTCCAAGGGACTAGCGGGAGGATTCTACAATGAGCAGTTCTTC. This encodes CSVSKGLAGGFYNEQFF.

This clone was seen only a few times. The rearrangement joins TRBV7-3 to TRBJ1-6; 7 bases fit TRBD1. The germline gives CDR1 SGHTA, CDR2 FQGTGA. Trimming took 6 bases from V and 7 from J; bases not matched to a gene: 6. The CDR3 sequence is 14 residues long. The CDR3 region has the DNA TGTGCCAGCAGAACGGGACAGACCAATTCACCCCTCCACTTT. This sequence encodes CASRTGQTNSPLHF. The variable domain in full, completed from reference TRBV7-3 and TRBJ1-6, reads GAGVSQTPSNKVTEKGKYVELRCDPISGHTALYWYRQSLGQGPEFLIYFQGTGAADDSGLPNDRFFAVRPEGSVSTLKIQRTERGDSAVYLCASRTGQTNSPLHFGNGTRLTVT.